This T cell receptor (beta chain) stems from a study of blood T cell repertoires in COVID-19. As for the study in general: Sources were T cells, B-cell-depleted T cells, or PBMCs; the material itself was cDNA or gDNA.

Repertoires were generated with immunoSEQ multiplex PCR, while TCRdb's copy carries only in-frame clones and drops some. The table shows 250,000 to 350,000 clones, with roughly 88% occurring only once. The source is a woman aged 25 to 39 with COVID-19, enrolled during active disease. Sequences were obtained from peripheral blood.

CDR3 protein: CASSIEAGRSGANVLTF. CDR3 DNA sequence: TGTGCCAGTAGTATTGAGGCGGGCCGCTCTGGGGCCAACGTCCTGACTTTC. This chain connects TRBV19 to TRBJ2-6; TRBD2 might be the D (5 bases). This CDR3 has 17 amino acids. Trimming removed 3 bases from V and 0 bases from J, with 12 bases in between. From germline, CDR1 is LNHDA and CDR2 SQIVND (reference sequence).